This paragraph covers one T cell receptor (beta chain) sequence. As yet, its antigen is unknown. Time point described: patch test 2, 6 weeks after DPC sensitization. The treatment: therapeutic diphenylcyclopropenone sensitization with weekly scalp DPC. Investigators collected blood before applying each patch test. Unfractionated whole blood was the source from which total RNA was extracted. This record comes from a study of human T cells and chemical hapten exposure. Points from the study as a whole: It should be noted that donors had alopecia, so their immune response may differ from healthy people's.

This CDR3 is 16 amino acids long. V lost 6 bases and J 1 base, leaving 15 bases between the germline ends. Looked up from germline, CDR1 is SGHTA and CDR2 is FQGNSA. Original data processing: A per-sample median of 95,638 TCRs was observed, with a range of about 23,224 to 750,000. MiXCR, applied by TCRdb to the RACE reads, yields one record per CDR3 protein. The V and J calls and clone size are TCRdb's, not the authors'. The profile shows about 140,000 distinct CDR3 sequences, about 10% of them singletons. This sequence originates from a woman aged 45-60 years with alopecia areata. Some clones in this sample may be carry-over from other donors' samples. The chain recombines TRBV7-2 with TRBJ2-2; D possibly corresponds to TRBD1 (5 bases). This material consisted of whole blood, taken in connection with sensitization to the hapten diphenylcyclopropenone (DPC). This chain's CDR3 is CASRKEGALNTGELFF. The DNA of the CDR3 is TGTGCCAGCAGAAAGGAAGGGGCCTTGAACACCGGGGAGCTGTTTTTT.